This section outlines one T cell receptor beta chain sequence together with its context. With 4 bases removed from V and 6 bases from J, the gap between germline ends came to 17 bases. This CDR3 contains 15 residues. CDR1 and CDR2 (germline): MGHRA, YSYEKL. This record comes from a study of PD-L1 blockade in urothelial cancer. Overall study context: Analyses used blood from 3 weeks (second dose) and 6 weeks after treatment start.

Templates that were synthetic TCR analogs were spiked into each PCR. Sequenced by immunoSEQ multiplex PCR; TCRdb stores in-frame clones only, minus some. Of approximately 32,000 clones listed, 82% are singletons. Time point noted: pretreatment peripheral blood. The clonotype comes from a man in his 60s with urothelial cancer. This chain uses TRBV4-1 with TRBJ2-3, with D perhaps matching TRBD2 (5 bases). The sample consisted of PBMCs, taken around atezolizumab (anti-PD-L1) treatment. The CDR3 sequence: CASSPRRGRGDTQYF. For the CDR3, the DNA is TGCGCCAGCAGCCCCCGTCGGGGTCGAGGGGATACGCAGTATTTT.